Shown below are 17 T cell receptor beta chains from a single sample sequenced in a study. Each CDR3 protein gets one entry after TCRdb re-called the 5' RACE reads with MiXCR. Of approximately 8,800 distinct CDR3 sequences in the sample, less than 40% were seen once. The sequencing sample was made of tumor-infiltrating memory CD4+ T cells sorted from the breast tumor. Indicated subset: memory CD4+ T cells, CD4+CD45RO+CD25-. The receptor source for this set is a female donor with breast cancer.

This clonotype was seen repeatedly, ten times or more. The chain is built from TRBV4-1 and TRBJ2-2, with D perhaps matching TRBD1 (6 bases). Looked up from germline, CDR1 is MGHRA and CDR2 is YSYEKL. There are 14 residues in the CDR3. V dropped 6 bases and J dropped 7 bases, with 15 bases sitting between them. The CDR3 region has the DNA TGCGCCAGCAGTTTGCTAGGGGGAAGCGGGGAGCTGTTTTTT. Its protein product is CASSLLGGSGELFF.

This clonotype was detected ten times or more. The V and J genes are TRBV6-5 and TRBJ2-5; D ambiguous. The CDR3 totals 12 residues. The germline gives CDR1 MNHEY, CDR2 SVGAGI. With 5 bases removed from V and 0 bases from J, the gap between germline ends came to 4 bases. CDR3 bases: TGTGCCAGCAGTCGGGACCAAGAGACCCAGTACTTC. Its translation: CASSRDQETQYF.

As regards this clonotype: Germline is not matched at one junction end, which may reflect a read error. The rearrangement uses TRBV5-1 and TRBJ2-7; TRBD1 matches 7 bases. CDR1 SGHRS and CDR2 YFSETQ come from the germline V gene. This CDR3 region has 13 residues. The CDR3 spells CASGQDSSYEHYF. The CDR3 bases are TGCGCCAGTGGACAGGATAGCTCCTACGAGCATTACTTC.

This clonotype counts as large. This rearrangement joins TRBV29-1 to TRBJ1-2, with a weak D call TRBD1 (6 bases). CDR1 is SQVTM, CDR2 ANQGSEA, per germline. The CDR3 is made up of 12 amino acids. The V and J ends lost 7 bases and 5 bases respectively, with 14 bases between them. CDR3 sequence reads: CSAGTRSYGYTF. The CDR3 region has the DNA TGCAGCGCAGGGACACGATCGTATGGCTACACCTTC.

The chain uses TRBV20-1 and TRBJ1-1; 7 bases map to TRBD1. CDR1 is DFQATT and CDR2 is SNEGSKA in the germline V gene (reference sequence). This CDR3 is built from 14 residues. V gave up 3 bases and J gave up 3 bases; unmatched junction bases: 7. CDR3 in amino acids: CSARGTAEDTEAFF. The CDR3 nucleotides read TGCAGTGCTAGGGGGACAGCGGAGGACACTGAAGCTTTCTTT.

The chain uses TRBV20-1 and TRBJ1-2; D is undetermined. There are 15 residues in the CDR3. CDR1 is DFQATT and CDR2 is SNEGSKA in the germline V gene (reference sequence). With 3 bases removed from V and 5 bases from J, the gap between germline ends came to 19 bases. CDR3: CSARGIIQQMYGYTF. The CDR3 DNA sequence: TGCAGTGCTAGGGGGATTATACAGCAGATGTATGGCTACACCTTC.

This clonotype came up many times. The chain combines TRBV12-5 with TRBJ2-7; D may be TRBD1 (6 bases). The germline V gene has CDR1 LGHNT and CDR2 FRNRAP. The CDR3 contains 17 residues. Trimming left V 0 bases short and J 4 bases short, with 19 bases between. The CDR3 spells CASGLVRPGTRTYEQYF. CDR3 nucleotides: TGTGCTAGTGGTTTGGTTAGGCCCGGGACAAGGACATACGAGCAGTACTTC.

This chain links TRBV19 with TRBJ1-1, with a tentative D call TRBD1 (5 bases). Germline loops: CDR1 LNHDA, CDR2 SQIVND (reference sequence). This CDR3 is 14 amino acids long. Trimming took 6 bases from V and 5 from J, leaving 16 bases between them. In DNA form, the CDR3 reads TGTGCCAGTAGCGCCGTAACCGGGGGGACTGAAGCTTTCTTT. Translating gives CASSAVTGGTEAFF.

This clonotype was observed at least ten times. J is TRBJ1-3 and V is TRBV30; weak D call: TRBD1 (5 bases). The CDR3 runs to 16 residues. Germline CDR1 and CDR2: GTSNPN and SVGIG (reference sequence). V was clipped by 3 bases and J by 0 bases, with 15 bases between them. The CDR3 region has the DNA TGTGCCTGGAGGAACCCAGGGATTCCCTCTGGAAACACCATATATTTT. As protein: CAWRNPGIPSGNTIYF.

This chain uses TRBV7-6 with TRBJ2-1; D is undetermined. There are 13 residues in the CDR3. Per germline, CDR1 SGHVS and CDR2 FNYEAQ. Trimming cost V 2 bases and J 5 bases, with 7 bases left between them. As DNA, the CDR3 is TGTGCCAGCAGCTTACCACCCAACAATGAGCAGTTCTTC. Translating it yields CASSLPPNNEQFF.

This clonotype has just a few counts. J is TRBJ2-1 and V is TRBV11-2; 12 nucleotides agree with TRBD2. V shed 5 bases, J shed 8 bases, and the junction held 10 bases outside the gene matches. This CDR3 has 16 amino acids. From germline, CDR1 is SGHAT and CDR2 FQNNGV. As DNA, the CDR3 is TGTGCCAGCAGCACCTTACTAGCGGGGGGTCTTGATGAGCAGTTCTTC. This encodes CASSTLLAGGLDEQFF.

This clonotype was seen more than once but under ten times. A read error may explain this, as a much larger clone is one base away. The CDR3 spells CASSVPSGRTPYEQYF. CDR3 in DNA: TGTGCCAGCAGTGTCCCTAGCGGGAGGACCCCCTACGAGCAGTACTTC. The rearrangement uses TRBV6-1 and TRBJ2-7; 11 bases align to TRBD2. The V segment lost 4 bases and the J segment 2 bases; nucleotides outside the gene matches: 7. The CDR3 covers 16 residues. Germline loops: CDR1 MNHNS, CDR2 SASEGT.

The table lists this clonotype with many counts. The chain has TRBV2 and TRBJ1-2; 12 positions agree with TRBD1. CDR1 is SNHLY and CDR2 is FYNNEI in the germline V gene. The CDR3 length is 17 residues. Germline trimming cut 2 bases from V and 2 bases from J; bases unmatched to any gene: 6. The CDR3 is CASSEMGTGGLNYGYTF. CDR3 bases: TGTGCCAGCAGTGAAATGGGGACAGGGGGCCTCAACTATGGCTACACCTTC.

This clonotype occurred many times. The chain has TRBV7-2 and TRBJ2-7; D is ambiguous. There are 14 residues in the CDR3. Per germline, CDR1 SGHTA and CDR2 FQGNSA. Trimming took 7 bases from V and 4 from J, leaving 17 bases between them. The CDR3 reads CASNPGGLGYEQYF. DNA for the CDR3: TGTGCCAGCAACCCCGGTGGCTTAGGGTACGAGCAGTACTTC.

V usage is TRBV7-8 and J usage is TRBJ2-3; 12 bases align to TRBD2. This CDR3 contains 16 residues. The trim removed 1 base at V and 6 bases at J, leaving 5 bases unmatched. Germline V lookup: CDR1 SGHVS, CDR2 FQNEAQ. DNA of the CDR3: TGTGCCAGCAGCTTAGACCGACTAGCGGGGGTTGATACGCAGTATTTT. Its translation: CASSLDRLAGVDTQYF.

This sequence joins TRBV25-1 and TRBJ1-6; D is perhaps TRBD1 (5 bases). Germline V lookup: CDR1 MGHDK, CDR2 SYGVNS. CDR3 length: 16 residues. Trimming pared 6 bases from V and 8 bases from J, leaving 20 bases between. In DNA form, the CDR3 reads TGTGCCAGCAGCGTACACGGGGACGGAGGAGATTCACCCCTCCACTTT. Amino acid sequence: CASSVHGDGGDSPLHF.

This clonotype is deemed medium-sized. The chain links TRBV4-2 to TRBJ2-6; D may match TRBD1 or TRBD2 (5 bases each). Trimming cost V 6 bases and J 4 bases, with 10 bases left between them. This CDR3 has 14 residues. Per germline, CDR1 LGHNA and CDR2 YNFKEQ. CDR3 sequence (DNA): TGTGCCAGCAGGAGAGGGGAAGGGGCCAACGTCCTGACTTTC. This gives the protein CASRRGEGANVLTF.